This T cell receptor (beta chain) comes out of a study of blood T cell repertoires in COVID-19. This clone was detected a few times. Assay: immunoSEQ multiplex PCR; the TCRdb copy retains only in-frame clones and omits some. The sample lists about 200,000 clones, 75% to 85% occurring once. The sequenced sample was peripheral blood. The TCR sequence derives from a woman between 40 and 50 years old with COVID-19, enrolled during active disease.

CDR3 coding DNA: TGTGCCAGTAGTGGCAGAGGCTTTATGAACACTGAAGCTTTCTTT. The encoded protein is CASSGRGFMNTEAFF. The chain recombines TRBV19 with TRBJ1-1, with D hard to call. V shed 5 bases and J shed 0 bases, with 13 bases lying between them. In germline, CDR1 is LNHDA, CDR2 SQIVND (reference sequence). The CDR3 spans 15 residues.